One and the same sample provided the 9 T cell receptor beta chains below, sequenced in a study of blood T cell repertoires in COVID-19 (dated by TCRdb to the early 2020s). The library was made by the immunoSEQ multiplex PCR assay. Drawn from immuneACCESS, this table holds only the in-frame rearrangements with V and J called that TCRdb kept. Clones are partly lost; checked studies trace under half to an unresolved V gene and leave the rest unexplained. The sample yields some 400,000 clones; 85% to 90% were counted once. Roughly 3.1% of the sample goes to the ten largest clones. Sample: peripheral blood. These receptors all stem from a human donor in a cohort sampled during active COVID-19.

The CDR3 loop is CASSPQGFHGYTF. For the CDR3, the DNA is TGTGCCAGCAGCCCCCAGGGGTTCCATGGCTACACCTTC. The V and J genes are TRBV5-6 and TRBJ1-2, with a tentative D call TRBD1 (6 bases). V gave up 4 bases and J gave up 6 bases, with 13 bases separating them. Germline CDR1 and CDR2: SGHDT and YYEEEE. The CDR3 has 13 residues.

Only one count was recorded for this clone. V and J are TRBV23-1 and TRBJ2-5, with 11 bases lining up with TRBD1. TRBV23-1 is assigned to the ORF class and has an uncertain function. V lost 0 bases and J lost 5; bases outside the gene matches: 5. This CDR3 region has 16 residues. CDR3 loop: CASSQSRTGGAETQYF. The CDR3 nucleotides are TGCGCCAGCAGTCAATCCCGGACAGGGGGCGCGGAGACCCAGTACTTC.

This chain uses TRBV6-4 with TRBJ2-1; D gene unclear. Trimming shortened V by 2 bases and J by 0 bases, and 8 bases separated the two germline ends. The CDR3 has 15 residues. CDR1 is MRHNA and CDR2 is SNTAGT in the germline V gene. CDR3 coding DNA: TGTGCCAGCAGTGACCACGAGTGCTCCTACAATGAGCAGTTCTTC. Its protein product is CASSDHECSYNEQFF.

This CDR3 is CASSEDRFYNEQFF. CDR3 DNA: TGTGCCAGTAGTGAAGACAGGTTCTACAATGAGCAGTTCTTC. The chain employs TRBV19 and TRBJ2-1; TRBD1 is a possible D gene (6 bases). The CDR3 consists of 14 residues. Germline loops: CDR1 LNHDA, CDR2 SQIVND (reference sequence). Trimming removed 5 bases at V and 3 bases at J, with 11 bases between.

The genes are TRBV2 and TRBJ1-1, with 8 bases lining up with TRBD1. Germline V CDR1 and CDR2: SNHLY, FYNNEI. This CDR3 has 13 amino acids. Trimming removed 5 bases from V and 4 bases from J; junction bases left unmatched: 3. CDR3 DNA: TGTGCCAGCAGTAAAACAGGGGGCACTGAAGCTTTCTTT. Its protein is CASSKTGGTEAFF.

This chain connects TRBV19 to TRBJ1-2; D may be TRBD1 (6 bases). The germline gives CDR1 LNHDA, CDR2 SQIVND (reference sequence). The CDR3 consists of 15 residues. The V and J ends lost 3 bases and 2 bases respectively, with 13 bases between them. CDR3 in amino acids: CASSMYRGTNYGYTF. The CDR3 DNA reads TGTGCCAGTAGTATGTATAGGGGGACGAACTATGGCTACACCTTC.

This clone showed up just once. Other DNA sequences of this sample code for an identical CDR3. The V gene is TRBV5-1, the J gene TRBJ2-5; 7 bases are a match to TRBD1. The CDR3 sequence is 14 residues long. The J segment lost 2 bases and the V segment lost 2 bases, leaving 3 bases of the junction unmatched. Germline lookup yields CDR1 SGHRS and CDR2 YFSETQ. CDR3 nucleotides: TGCGCCAGCAGCTTAGGGACAGTTCAAGAGACCCAGTACTTC. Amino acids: CASSLGTVQETQYF.

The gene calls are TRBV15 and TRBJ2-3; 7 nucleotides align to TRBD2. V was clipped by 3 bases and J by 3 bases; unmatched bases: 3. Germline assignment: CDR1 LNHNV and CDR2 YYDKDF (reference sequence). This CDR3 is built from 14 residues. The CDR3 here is CATSSSRGTDTQYF. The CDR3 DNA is TGTGCCACCAGCAGTTCGCGGGGGACAGATACGCAGTATTTT.

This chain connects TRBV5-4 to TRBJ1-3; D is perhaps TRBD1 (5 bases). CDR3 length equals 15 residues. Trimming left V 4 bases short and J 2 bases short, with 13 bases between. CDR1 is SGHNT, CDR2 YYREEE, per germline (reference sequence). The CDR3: CASSIQGLTGNTIYF. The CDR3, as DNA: TGTGCCAGCAGCATTCAGGGTCTCACTGGAAACACCATATATTTT.